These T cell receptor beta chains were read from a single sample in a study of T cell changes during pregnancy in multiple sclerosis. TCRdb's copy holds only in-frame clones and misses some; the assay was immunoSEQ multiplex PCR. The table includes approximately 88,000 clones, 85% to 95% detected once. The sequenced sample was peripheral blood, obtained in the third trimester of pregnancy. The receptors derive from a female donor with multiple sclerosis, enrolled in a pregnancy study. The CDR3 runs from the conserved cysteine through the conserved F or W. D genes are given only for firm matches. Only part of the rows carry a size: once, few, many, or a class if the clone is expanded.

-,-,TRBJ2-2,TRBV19,TGTGCCAGTAGACCGGGACACTCAAACACCGGGGAGCTGTTTTTT,CASRPGHSNTGELFF
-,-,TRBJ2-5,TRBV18,TGTGCCAGCTCACCAGACAGAGGGGGGACCCAGTACTTC,CASSPDRGGTQYF
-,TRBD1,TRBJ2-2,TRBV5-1,TGCGCCAGCAGCGGCCCCGGGACAGGGTTAGGGGAGCTGTTTTTT,CASSGPGTGLGELFF
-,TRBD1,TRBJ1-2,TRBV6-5,TGTGCCAGCAGTTGGACAGGGGCCTATGGCTACACCTTC,CASSWTGAYGYTF
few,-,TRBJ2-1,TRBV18,TGTGCCAGCTCCCCGTCCCCTATCGTTAATGAGCAGTTCTTC,CASSPSPIVNEQFF
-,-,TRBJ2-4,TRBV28,TGTGCCAGCAGCCCGCAGGTAGCCAAAAACATTCAGTACTTC,CASSPQVAKNIQYF
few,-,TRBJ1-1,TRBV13,TGTGCCAGCAGGGGGGACACCGTGAACACTGAAGCTTTCTTT,CASRGDTVNTEAFF
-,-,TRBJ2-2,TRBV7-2,TGTGCCAGCAGCTTCGGCGGGGCGAACACCGGGGAGCTGTTTTTT,CASSFGGANTGELFF
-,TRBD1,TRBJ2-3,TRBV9,TGTGCCAGCAGCCCTTGGGACAGGGATACAGATACGCAGTATTTT,CASSPWDRDTDTQYF
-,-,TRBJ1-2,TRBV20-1,TGCAGTGCTACAGGGAGGGATGGCTACACCTTC,CSATGRDGYTF
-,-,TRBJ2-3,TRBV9,TGTGCCAGCAGAGGAGGGGTGGAAGATACGCAGTATTTT,CASRGGVEDTQYF
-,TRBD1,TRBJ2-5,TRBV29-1,TGCAGCGTACGGGACAGGGAAGGGCAAGAGACCCAGTACTTC,CSVRDREGQETQYF
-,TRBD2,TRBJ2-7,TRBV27,TGTGCCAGCAGTTGGGGACTAGACGTTAGCGAGCAGTACTTC,CASSWGLDVSEQYF
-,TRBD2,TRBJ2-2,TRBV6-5,TGTGCCAGCGGCTATAGCGGGAGGGCCGGGGAGCTGTTTTTT,CASGYSGRAGELFF
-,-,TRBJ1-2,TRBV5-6,TGTGCCAGCAGCTCGGGAGGACGGTTTTATGGCTACACCTTC,CASSSGGRFYGYTF
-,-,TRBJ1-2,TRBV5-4,TGTGCCAGCAGCGACCCGGGCAGGGGTAGTAGTGGCTACACCTTC,CASSDPGRGSSGYTF